The source of this T cell receptor beta chain is a study of shared clonotypes between healthy human individuals. Measured with immunoSEQ multiplex PCR; TCRdb has only the in-frame clones, and not every one. The table shows about 2.1 million clones, with over 85% occurring only once. The V end was cut by 5 bases, the J end by 5 bases, with 22 bases between. Germline values: CDR1 SGHVS, CDR2 FQNEAQ. The CDR3 length is 17 residues. In the naive CD8 group, cells lacked CD45RO and were positively selected for CCR7, so terminally differentiated effector memory CD45RA+ cells were left out. This clone was seen a single time.

Sequenced material: naive CD8+ T cells from PBMCs. This TCR was sampled from a man aged 18 to 35 in good health. Some clones in this sample may be carry-over from other donors' samples. This chain joins TRBV7-8 and TRBJ2-1, with D possibly being TRBD2 (6 bases). CDR3 residues: CASSPPGLPKRDNEQFF. The CDR3 nucleotides read TGTGCCAGCAGCCCTCCGGGACTCCCGAAACGAGACAATGAGCAGTTCTTC.